This TCR beta chain emerged from a study of T cell changes during pregnancy in multiple sclerosis. The protocol was immunoSEQ multiplex PCR, while the TCRdb copy is restricted to in-frame clones and leaves out a portion. This table has some 52,000 clones, roughly nine tenths appearing once. Trimming removed 0 bases from V and 0 bases from J, with 9 bases in between. CDR1 is MNHEY and CDR2 is SVGAGI in the germline V gene. There are 16 residues in the CDR3. The chain links TRBV6-5 to TRBJ1-3; possibly TRBD1 for D (5 bases). This sequence was found in a female donor with multiple sclerosis, enrolled in a pregnancy study. This sample comprised CD4+ T cells from peripheral blood mononuclear cells, obtained before pregnancy. The CDR3: CASSYSGVNSGNTIYF. As DNA, the CDR3 is TGTGCCAGCAGTTACTCAGGGGTCAACTCTGGAAACACCATATATTTT.